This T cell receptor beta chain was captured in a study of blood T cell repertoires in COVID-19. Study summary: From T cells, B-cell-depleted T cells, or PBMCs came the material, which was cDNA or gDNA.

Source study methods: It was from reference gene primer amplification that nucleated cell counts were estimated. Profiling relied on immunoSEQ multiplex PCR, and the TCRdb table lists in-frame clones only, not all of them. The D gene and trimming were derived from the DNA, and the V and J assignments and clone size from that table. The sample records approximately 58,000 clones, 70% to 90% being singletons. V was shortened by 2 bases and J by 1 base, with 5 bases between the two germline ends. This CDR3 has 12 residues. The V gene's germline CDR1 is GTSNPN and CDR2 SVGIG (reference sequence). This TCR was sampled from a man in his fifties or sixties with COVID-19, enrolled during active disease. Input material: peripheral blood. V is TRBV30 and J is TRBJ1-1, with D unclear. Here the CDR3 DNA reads TGTGCCTGGAGTCACGGGAACACTGAAGCTTTCTTT. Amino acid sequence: CAWSHGNTEAFF.